This TCR beta chain was sequenced for a study of blood T cell repertoires in COVID-19. Background on the study: COVID-19 samples, acute and convalescent, were from the United States, Italy and Spain.

Authors' processing steps: Scientists estimated how many nucleated cells there were by amplifying reference gene primers. Assay: immunoSEQ multiplex PCR; the TCRdb copy retains only in-frame clones and omits some. V and J calls and clone size follow that table, whereas D and trimming were derived from the DNA. There are 250,000 to 350,000 clones in the sample; approximately 88% occur only once, and approximately 8.8% lies in the top ten. Details on this clone: Other DNA sequences in this sample translate to the same CDR3.

V was cut by 0 bases and J by 0 bases, with 6 bases left in between. The CDR3 extends over 15 amino acids. From germline, CDR1 is LGHDT and CDR2 YNNKEL (reference sequence). The receptor was derived from a man younger than 35 with active or convalescent COVID-19. The gene calls are TRBV3-1 (or the pseudogene TRBV3-2) and TRBJ1-3; D unclear. The specimen sequenced was peripheral blood. The CDR3 region is CASSQDLSSGNTIYF. The CDR3 DNA is TGTGCCAGCAGCCAAGATCTCAGCTCTGGAAACACCATATATTTT.